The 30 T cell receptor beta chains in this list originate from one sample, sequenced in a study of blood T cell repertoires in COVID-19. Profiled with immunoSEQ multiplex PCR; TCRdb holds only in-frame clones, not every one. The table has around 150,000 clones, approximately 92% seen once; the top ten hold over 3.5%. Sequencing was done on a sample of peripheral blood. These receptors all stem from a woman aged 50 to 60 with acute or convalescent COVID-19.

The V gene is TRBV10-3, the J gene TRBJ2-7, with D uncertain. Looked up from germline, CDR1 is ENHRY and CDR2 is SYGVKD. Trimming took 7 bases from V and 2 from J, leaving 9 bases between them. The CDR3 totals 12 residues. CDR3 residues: CAIMREPYEQYF. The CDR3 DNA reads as TGTGCCATCATGCGAGAACCCTACGAGCAGTACTTC.

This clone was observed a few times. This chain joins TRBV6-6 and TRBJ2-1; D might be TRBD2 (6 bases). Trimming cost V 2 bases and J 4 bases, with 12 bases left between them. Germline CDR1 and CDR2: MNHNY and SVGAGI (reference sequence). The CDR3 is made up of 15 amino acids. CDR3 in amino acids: CASSYPGGRYNEQFF. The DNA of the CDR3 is TGTGCCAGCAGTTACCCCGGGGGTAGGTACAATGAGCAGTTCTTC.

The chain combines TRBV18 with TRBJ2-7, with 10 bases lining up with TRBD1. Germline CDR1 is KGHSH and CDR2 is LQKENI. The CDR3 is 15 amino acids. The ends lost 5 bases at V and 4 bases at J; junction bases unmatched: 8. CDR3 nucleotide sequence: TGTGCCAGCTCAGCCGGGACAGGGGATTTTTACGAGCAGTACTTC. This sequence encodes CASSAGTGDFYEQYF.

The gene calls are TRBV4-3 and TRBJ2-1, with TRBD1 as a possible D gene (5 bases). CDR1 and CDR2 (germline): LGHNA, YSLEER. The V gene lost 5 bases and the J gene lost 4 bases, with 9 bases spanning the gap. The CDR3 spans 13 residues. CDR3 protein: CASSSGHYNEQFF. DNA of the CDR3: TGCGCCAGCAGCTCCGGACATTACAATGAGCAGTTCTTC.

CDR3 nucleotide sequence: TGTGCCAGTAGTAGGACAGATCACCCCGGCTACACCTTC. Translation gives CASSRTDHPGYTF. The V gene is TRBV19, the J gene TRBJ1-2; tentative D call: TRBD1 (6 bases). CDR1 LNHDA and CDR2 SQIVND come from the germline V gene (reference sequence). With 4 bases removed from V and 8 bases from J, the gap between germline ends came to 14 bases. The CDR3 is made up of 13 amino acids.

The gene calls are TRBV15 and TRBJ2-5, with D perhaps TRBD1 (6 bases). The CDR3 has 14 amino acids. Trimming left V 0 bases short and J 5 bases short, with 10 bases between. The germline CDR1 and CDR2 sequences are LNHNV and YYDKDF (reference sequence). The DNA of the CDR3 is TGTGCCACCAGCAGAGAGGCTAGGGGGGAGACCCAGTACTTC. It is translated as CATSREARGETQYF.

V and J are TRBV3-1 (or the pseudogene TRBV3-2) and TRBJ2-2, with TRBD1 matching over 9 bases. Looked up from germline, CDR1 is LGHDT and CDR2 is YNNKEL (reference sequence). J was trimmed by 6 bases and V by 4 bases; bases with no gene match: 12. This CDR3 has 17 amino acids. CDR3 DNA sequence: TGTGCCAGCAGCCCCTGGTCGGGACAGGGTAGCGCCGGGGAGCTGTTTTTT. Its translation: CASSPWSGQGSAGELFF.

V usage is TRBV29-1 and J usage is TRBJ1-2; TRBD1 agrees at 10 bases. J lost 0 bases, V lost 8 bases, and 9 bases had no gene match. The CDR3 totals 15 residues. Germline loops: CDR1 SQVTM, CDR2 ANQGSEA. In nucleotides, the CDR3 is TGCAGCTCCGGCACCGGGACAGGGGCTAACTATGGCTACACCTTC. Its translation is CSSGTGTGANYGYTF. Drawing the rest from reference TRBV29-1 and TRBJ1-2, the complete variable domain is SAVISQKPSRDICQRGTSLTIQCQVDSQVTMMFWYRQQPGQSLTLIATANQGSEATYESGFVIDKFPISRPNLTFSTLTVSNMSPEDSSIYLCSSGTGTGANYGYTFGSGTRLTVV.

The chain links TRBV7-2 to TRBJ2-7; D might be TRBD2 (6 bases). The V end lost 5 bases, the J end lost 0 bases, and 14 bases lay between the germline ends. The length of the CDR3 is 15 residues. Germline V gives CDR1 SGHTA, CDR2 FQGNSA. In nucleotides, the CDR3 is TGTGCCAGCAGCGCGTTAGCGGATAGCTCCTACGAGCAGTACTTC. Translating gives CASSALADSSYEQYF.

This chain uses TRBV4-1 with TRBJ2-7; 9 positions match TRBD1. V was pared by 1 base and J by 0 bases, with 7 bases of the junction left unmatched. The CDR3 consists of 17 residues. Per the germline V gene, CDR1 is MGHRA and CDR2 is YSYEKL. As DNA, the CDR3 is TGCGCCAGCAGCCAAGCAACCGGGACAGGGTTCTCCTACGAGCAGTACTTC. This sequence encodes CASSQATGTGFSYEQYF.

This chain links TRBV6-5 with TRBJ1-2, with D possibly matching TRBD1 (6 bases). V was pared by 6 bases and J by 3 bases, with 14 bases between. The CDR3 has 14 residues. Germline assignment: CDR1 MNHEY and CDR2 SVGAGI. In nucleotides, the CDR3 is TGTGCCAGCAGCCGTGGGGGCTGGGACTATGGCTACACCTTC. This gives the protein CASSRGGWDYGYTF.

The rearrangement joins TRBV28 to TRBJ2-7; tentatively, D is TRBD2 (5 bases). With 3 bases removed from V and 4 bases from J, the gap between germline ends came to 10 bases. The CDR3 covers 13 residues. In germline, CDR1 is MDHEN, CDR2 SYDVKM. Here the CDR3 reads CASSLGRGYEQYF. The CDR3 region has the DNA TGTGCCAGCAGTTTGGGAAGAGGGTACGAGCAGTACTTC.

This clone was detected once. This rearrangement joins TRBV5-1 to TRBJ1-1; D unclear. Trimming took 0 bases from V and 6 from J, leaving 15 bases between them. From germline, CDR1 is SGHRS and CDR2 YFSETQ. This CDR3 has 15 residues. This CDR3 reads CASSLGIGREAEAFF. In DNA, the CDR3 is TGCGCCAGCAGCTTGGGGATCGGGCGGGAGGCTGAAGCTTTCTTT.

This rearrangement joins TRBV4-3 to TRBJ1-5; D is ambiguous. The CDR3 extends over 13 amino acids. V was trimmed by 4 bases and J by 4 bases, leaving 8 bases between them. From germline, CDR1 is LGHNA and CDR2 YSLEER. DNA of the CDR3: TGCGCCAGCAGCCTCGGGGTGAATCAGCCCCAGCATTTT. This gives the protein CASSLGVNQPQHF.

The CDR3 DNA sequence: TGTGCCAGCAGCTTAATCTTCTCTGGAAACACCATATATTTT. Encoded protein: CASSLIFSGNTIYF. V usage is TRBV7-9 and J usage is TRBJ1-3; D gene ambiguous. Germline CDR1 is SEHNR and CDR2 is FQNEAQ (reference sequence). The CDR3 has 14 residues. V lost 2 bases and J 0 bases, leaving 5 bases between the germline ends.

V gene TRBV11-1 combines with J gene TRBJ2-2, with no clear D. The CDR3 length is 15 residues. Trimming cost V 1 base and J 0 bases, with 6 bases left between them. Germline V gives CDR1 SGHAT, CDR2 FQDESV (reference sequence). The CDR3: CASSLDDSNTGELFF. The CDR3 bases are TGTGCCAGCAGCTTAGATGACTCGAACACCGGGGAGCTGTTTTTT.

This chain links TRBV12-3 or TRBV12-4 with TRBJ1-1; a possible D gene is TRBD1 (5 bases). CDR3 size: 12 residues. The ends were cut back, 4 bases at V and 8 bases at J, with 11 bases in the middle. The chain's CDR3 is CASSSQGKEAFF. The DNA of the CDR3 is TGTGCCAGCAGTTCTCAGGGTAAGGAAGCTTTCTTT.

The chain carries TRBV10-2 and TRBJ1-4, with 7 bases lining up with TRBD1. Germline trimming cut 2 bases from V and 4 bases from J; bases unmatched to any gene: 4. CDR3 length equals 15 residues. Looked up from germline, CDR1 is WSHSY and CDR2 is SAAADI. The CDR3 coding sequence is TGCGCCAGCAGTGAGGACAGGGCTTTTAATGAAAAACTGTTTTTT. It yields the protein CASSEDRAFNEKLFF.

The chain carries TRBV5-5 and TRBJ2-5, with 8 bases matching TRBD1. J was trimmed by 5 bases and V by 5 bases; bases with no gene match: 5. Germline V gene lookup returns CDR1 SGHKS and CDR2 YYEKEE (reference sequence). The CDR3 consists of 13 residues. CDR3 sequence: CASRHNRGETQYF. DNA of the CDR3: TGTGCCAGCAGACATAACAGGGGGGAGACCCAGTACTTC. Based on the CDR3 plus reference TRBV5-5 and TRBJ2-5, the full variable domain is DAGVTQSPTHLIKTRGQQVTLRCSPISGHKSVSWYQQVLGQGPQFIFQYYEKEERGRGNFPDRFSARQFPNYSSELNVNALLLGDSALYLCASRHNRGETQYFGPGTRLLVL.

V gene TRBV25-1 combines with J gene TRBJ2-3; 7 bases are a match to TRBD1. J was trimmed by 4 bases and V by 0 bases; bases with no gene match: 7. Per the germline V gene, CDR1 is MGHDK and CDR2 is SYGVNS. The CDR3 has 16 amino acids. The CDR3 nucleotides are TGTGCCAGCAGTGAATATACAGGGGAAGTCTCAGATACGCAGTATTTT. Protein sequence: CASSEYTGEVSDTQYF. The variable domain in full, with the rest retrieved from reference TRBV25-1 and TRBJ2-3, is EADIYQTPRYLVIGTGKKITLECSQTMGHDKMYWYQQDPGMELHLIHYSYGVNSTEKGDLSSESTVSRIRTEHFPLTLESARPSHTSQYLCASSEYTGEVSDTQYFGPGTRLTVL.

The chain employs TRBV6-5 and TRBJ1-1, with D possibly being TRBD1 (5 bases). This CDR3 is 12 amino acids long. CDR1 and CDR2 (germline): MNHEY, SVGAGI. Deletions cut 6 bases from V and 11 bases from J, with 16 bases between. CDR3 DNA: TGTGCCAGCAGCAAAACGCTCGGGGGGGCTTTCTTT. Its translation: CASSKTLGGAFF.

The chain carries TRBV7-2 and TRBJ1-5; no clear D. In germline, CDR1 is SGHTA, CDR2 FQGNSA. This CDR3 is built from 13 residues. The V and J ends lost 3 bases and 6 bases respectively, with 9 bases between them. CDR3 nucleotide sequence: TGTGCCAGCAGCTTGAGGGAGGGTCAGCCCCAGCATTTT. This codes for CASSLREGQPQHF. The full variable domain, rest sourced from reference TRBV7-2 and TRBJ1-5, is GAGVSQSPSNKVTEKGKDVELRCDPISGHTALYWYRQSLGQGLEFLIYFQGNSAPDKSGLPSDRFSAERTGGSVSTLTIQRTQQEDSAVYLCASSLREGQPQHFGDGTRLSIL.

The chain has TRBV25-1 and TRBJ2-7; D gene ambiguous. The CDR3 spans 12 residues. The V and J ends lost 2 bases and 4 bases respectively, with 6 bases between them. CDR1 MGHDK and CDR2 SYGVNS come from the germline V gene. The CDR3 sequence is CASSEMEYEQYF. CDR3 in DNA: TGTGCCAGCAGTGAAATGGAGTACGAGCAGTACTTC.

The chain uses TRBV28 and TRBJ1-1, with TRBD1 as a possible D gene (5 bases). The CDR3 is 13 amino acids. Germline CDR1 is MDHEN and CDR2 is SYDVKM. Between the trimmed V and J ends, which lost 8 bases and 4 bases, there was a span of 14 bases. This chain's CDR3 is CASGRGVATEAFF. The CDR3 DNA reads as TGTGCCAGCGGGCGGGGGGTGGCCACTGAAGCTTTCTTT.

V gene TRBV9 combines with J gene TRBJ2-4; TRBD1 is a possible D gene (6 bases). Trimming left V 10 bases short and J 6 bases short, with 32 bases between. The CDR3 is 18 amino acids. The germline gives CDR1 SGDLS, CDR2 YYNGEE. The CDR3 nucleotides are TGTGCCCCTCTACAGCAGCGTAGACCCGGACAGAGTTCAAACATTCAGTACTTC. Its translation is CAPLQQRRPGQSSNIQYF.

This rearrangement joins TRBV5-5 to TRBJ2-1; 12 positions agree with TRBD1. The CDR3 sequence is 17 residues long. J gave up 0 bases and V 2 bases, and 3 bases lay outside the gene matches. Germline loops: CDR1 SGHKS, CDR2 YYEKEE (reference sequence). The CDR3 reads CASSLGTGGGSYNEQFF. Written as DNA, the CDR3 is TGTGCCAGCAGCTTAGGGACAGGGGGCGGCTCCTACAATGAGCAGTTCTTC.

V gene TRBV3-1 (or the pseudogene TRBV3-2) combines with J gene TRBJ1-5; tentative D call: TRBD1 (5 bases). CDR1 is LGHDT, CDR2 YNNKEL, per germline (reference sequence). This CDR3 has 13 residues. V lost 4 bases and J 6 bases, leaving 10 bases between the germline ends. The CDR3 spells CASSRGEGQPQHF. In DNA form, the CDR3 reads TGTGCCAGCAGCCGAGGGGAGGGTCAGCCCCAGCATTTT.

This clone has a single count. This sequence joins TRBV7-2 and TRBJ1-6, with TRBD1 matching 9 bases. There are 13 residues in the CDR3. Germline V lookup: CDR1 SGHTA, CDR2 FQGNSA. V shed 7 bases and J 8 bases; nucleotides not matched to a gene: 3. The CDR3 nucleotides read TGTGCCAGCATGGGACAGGGTCATTCACCCCTCCACTTT. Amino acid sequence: CASMGQGHSPLHF.

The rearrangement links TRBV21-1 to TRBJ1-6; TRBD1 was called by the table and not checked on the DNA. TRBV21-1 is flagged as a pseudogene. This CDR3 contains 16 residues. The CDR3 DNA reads TGTGCCAGCAGCAAAGTCAGGGCAGGGAAGGATTCACCCCTCCACTTT. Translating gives CASSKVRAGKDSPLHF.

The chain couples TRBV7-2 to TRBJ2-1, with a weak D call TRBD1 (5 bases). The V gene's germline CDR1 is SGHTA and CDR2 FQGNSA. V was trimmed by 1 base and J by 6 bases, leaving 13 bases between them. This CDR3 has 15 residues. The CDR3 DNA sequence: TGTGCCAGCAGCTTAGATTCCAGTAGGGGCAATGAGCAGTTCTTC. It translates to CASSLDSSRGNEQFF.